What follows is one TCR beta chain and its context. This specimen comes from a study of blood T cells in healthy people across ages. The CDR3 has 15 residues. Germline V gene data show CDR1 as ENHRY and CDR2 as SYGVKD. The V segment lost 7 bases and the J segment 8 bases; nucleotides outside the gene matches: 12. A second roughly 6 to 11 cycle PCR used barcoded and J-beta primers. Using its own MiXCR run on the 5' RACE reads, TCRdb lists one record per CDR3 protein. The table shows under 2 million distinct CDR3 sequences, with about 31% occurring only once. The sequenced sample was blood. The sequence derives from a woman aged 25 to 45 in good health. V is TRBV10-3 and J is TRBJ2-3; 10 bases are shared with TRBD2. The CDR3 here is CAINPSSGRGGTQYF. The CDR3 region has the DNA TGTGCCATCAACCCGTCGAGCGGGAGGGGGGGTACGCAGTATTTT.